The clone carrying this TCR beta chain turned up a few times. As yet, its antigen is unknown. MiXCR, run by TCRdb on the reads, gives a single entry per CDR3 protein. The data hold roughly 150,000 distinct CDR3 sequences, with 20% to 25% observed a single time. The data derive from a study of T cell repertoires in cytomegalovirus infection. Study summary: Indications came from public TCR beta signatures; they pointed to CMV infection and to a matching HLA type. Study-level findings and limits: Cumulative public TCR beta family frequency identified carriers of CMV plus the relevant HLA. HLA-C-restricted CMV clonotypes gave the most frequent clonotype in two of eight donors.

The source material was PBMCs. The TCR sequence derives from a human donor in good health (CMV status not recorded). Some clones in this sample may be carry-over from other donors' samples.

The CDR3 spells CASRPSGGNYEQYF. The CDR3 bases are TGTGCCAGCAGGCCTAGCGGGGGGAACTACGAGCAGTACTTC. The chain carries TRBV12-3 or TRBV12-4 and TRBJ2-7; 11 bases line up with TRBD2. V trimming: 6 bases; J trimming: 3 bases; junction bases outside the gene matches: 4. CDR3 size: 14 residues.